The 11 T cell receptor beta chains below were found in one sample sequenced in a study of shared clonotypes between healthy human individuals. Some clones are missing from TCRdb's copy, which holds only in-frame ones; the method was immunoSEQ multiplex PCR. Of millions of clones in the sample, approximately 93% were seen once. Sequencing was done on a sample of naive CD4+ T cells from PBMCs. The subset denotes: CD45RA+ positively selected. The receptors derive from a man between 18 and 29 years old in good health. Some clones in this sample may be carry-over from other donors' samples.

J is TRBJ2-5 and V is TRBV11-2; tentatively, D is TRBD1 (5 bases). The DNA end is a closer match to TRBJ2-7, so the J assignment may be wrong. CDR1 SGHAT and CDR2 FQNNGV come from the germline V gene. The CDR3 runs 12 residues. As DNA, the CDR3 is TGTGCCAGCAGCCCTAGGGGTGGCGAGCAGTACTTC. Translated: CASSPRGGEQYF.

The gene calls are TRBV9 and TRBJ2-1; the D call may be TRBD1 or TRBD2 (5 bases each). V lost 7 bases and J 4 bases, leaving 18 bases between the germline ends. The CDR3 covers 15 residues. The germline V gene encodes CDR1 SGDLS and CDR2 YYNGEE. The CDR3 here is CASGSAGTPYNEQFF. CDR3 bases: TGTGCCAGCGGGTCTGCCGGGACGCCGTACAATGAGCAGTTCTTC.

The rearrangement uses TRBV15 and TRBJ1-1, with D perhaps matching TRBD1 (5 bases). Germline V gene sequence: CDR1 LNHNV, CDR2 YYDKDF (reference sequence). The CDR3 is 14 amino acids. Trimming took 1 base from V and 2 from J, leaving 8 bases between them. CDR3 DNA sequence: TGTGCCACCAGCAGAGGGGACCTCAACACTGAAGCTTTCTTT. Its protein is CATSRGDLNTEAFF.

Remarks on this clone: Distinct nucleotide sequences in the sample also encode this CDR3. The chain recombines TRBV5-1 with TRBJ2-3; the D gene is possibly TRBD1 (6 bases). Trimming shortened V by 0 bases and J by 6 bases, and 8 bases separated the two germline ends. The length of the CDR3 is 13 residues. Germline lookup yields CDR1 SGHRS and CDR2 YFSETQ. CDR3 nucleotides: TGCGCCAGCAGCTTGGGGGGGCCTGATACGCAGTATTTT. Protein sequence: CASSLGGPDTQYF.

The rearrangement uses TRBV10-1 and TRBJ1-1, with D perhaps matching TRBD1 (6 bases). V was pared by 8 bases and J by 3 bases, with 7 bases between. This CDR3 has 11 amino acids. The germline gives CDR1 WNHNN, CDR2 SYGVQD (reference sequence). The CDR3 DNA is TGCGCCAGCCCAGGGGACACTGAAGCTTTCTTT. It specifies CASPGDTEAFF.

J is TRBJ1-2 and V is TRBV19; a possible D gene is TRBD1 (6 bases). Germline CDR1 is LNHDA and CDR2 is SQIVND (reference sequence). The length of the CDR3 is 12 residues. Trimming cost V 3 bases and J 6 bases, with 8 bases left between them. CDR3 residues: CASSIYRDGYTF. The CDR3 DNA reads TGTGCCAGTAGTATTTACAGGGATGGCTACACCTTC.

This chain connects TRBV11-2 to TRBJ1-4; TRBD1 aligns across 9 bases. CDR3 size: 16 residues. With 5 bases clipped from V and 3 bases from J, the junction kept 7 bases outside the gene matches. Germline V CDR1 and CDR2: SGHAT, FQNNGV. For the CDR3, the DNA is TGTGCCAGCAGCCCCACAGGGGGCATATCTAATGAAAAACTGTTTTTT. Protein product: CASSPTGGISNEKLFF.

The DNA for the CDR3 is TGTGCCAGTAGTATTAAAGAATTGGTTCTTGGCAATCAGCCCCAGCATTTT. Amino acid sequence: CASSIKELVLGNQPQHF. J is TRBJ1-5 and V is TRBV19; no definite D call. The CDR3 covers 17 residues. The V gene lost 3 bases and the J gene lost 2 bases, with 17 bases spanning the gap. The germline CDR1 and CDR2 sequences are LNHDA and SQIVND (reference sequence).

This chain joins TRBV7-3 and TRBJ1-6; D is unresolved. Deletions cut 10 bases from V and 6 bases from J, with 13 bases between. Germline V gene data show CDR1 as SGHTA and CDR2 as FQGTGA. The CDR3 spans 13 residues. Here the CDR3 DNA reads TGTGCCACTAAGGGTCGGGGTAATTCACCCCTCCACTTT. This gives the protein CATKGRGNSPLHF.

The chain is built from TRBV7-2 and TRBJ2-3, with no clear D. The CDR3 loop spans 13 amino acids. The V end lost 5 bases, the J end lost 5 bases, and 11 bases lay between the germline ends. Germline-derived CDR1 and CDR2 are SGHTA and FQGNSA. CDR3 amino acids: CASSLEVKDTQYF. Here the CDR3 DNA reads TGTGCCAGCAGCCTAGAGGTAAAAGATACGCAGTATTTT.

This rearrangement joins TRBV29-1 to TRBJ2-3, with D possibly matching TRBD1 (5 bases). There are 13 residues in the CDR3. V lost 7 bases and J lost 5, with 16 bases in between. CDR1 is SQVTM, CDR2 ANQGSEA, per germline. The CDR3 DNA sequence: TGCAGCGCCCGCAGGGATGGGCAAGATACGCAGTATTTT. This gives the protein CSARRDGQDTQYF.